A single sample is the source of the 25 T cell receptor beta chains below, sequenced in a study of regulatory T cells in long-lasting Graves disease. Time point indicated: persistent/refractory GD, antithyroid drugs over 5 years with positive TRAb. Preparation of the TCR library used RNA extracted from PBMCs. In building TCR beta libraries, iRepertoire HTBI primers were used together with Arm-PCR of CDR3 regions. TCRdb itself ran the multiplex PCR reads through MiXCR, one entry per CDR3 protein. The sample carries roughly 490,000 distinct CDR3 sequences, approximately 23% recorded once. Specimen: peripheral blood mononuclear cells (PBMCs), collected when the disease was refractory, from a patient treated with antithyroid drugs. All receptors come from a female donor with Graves disease.

This clonotype appeared many times. V is TRBV11-1 and J is TRBJ2-2; 10 nucleotides match TRBD1. J lost 1 base, V lost 5 bases, and 13 bases had no gene match. The CDR3 is 19 residues long. Germline V gene lookup returns CDR1 SGHAT and CDR2 FQDESV (reference sequence). CDR3 sequence: CASSLPGQGFTVNTGELFF. The CDR3 DNA is TGTGCCAGCAGCCTTCCGGGACAGGGGTTTACGGTGAACACCGGGGAGCTGTTTTTT.

This clonotype appeared a few times. The chain employs TRBV20-1 and TRBJ2-2; 10 positions agree with TRBD2. CDR3 length: 17 residues. Germline trimming cut 0 bases from V and 1 base from J; bases unmatched to any gene: 5. CDR1 DFQATT and CDR2 SNEGSKA come from the germline V gene (reference sequence). CDR3 amino acids: CSARDPRLAGNTGELFF. The CDR3 bases are TGCAGTGCTAGAGACCCAAGACTAGCGGGGAACACCGGGGAGCTGTTTTTT.

This clonotype was found many times. The chain joins TRBV2 to TRBJ2-7; D possibly matches TRBD1 or TRBD2 (5 bases each). Germline CDR1 SNHLY, CDR2 FYNNEI. Trimming stripped 6 bases from V and 3 bases from J, with 15 bases between. The CDR3 sequence is 14 residues long. This CDR3 is CASSNRDGLYEQYF. The CDR3 nucleotides read TGTGCCAGCAGCAACCGGGACGGCCTCTACGAGCAGTACTTC.

This clonotype was observed at least ten times. The CDR3 region has the DNA TGTGCCAGCAGTTACTCGGACCAGGAGGAAAAACTGTTTTTT. It specifies CASSYSDQEEKLFF. This sequence joins TRBV6-5 and TRBJ1-4; D is unclear. With 0 bases removed from V and 8 bases from J, the gap between germline ends came to 10 bases. Germline CDR1 reads MNHEY; CDR2 reads SVGAGI. This CDR3 comprises 14 residues.

This clonotype was counted a few times. This chain joins TRBV11-1 and TRBJ2-2; D assignment may be TRBD1 or TRBD2 (6 bases each). Trimming cost V 4 bases and J 1 base, with 10 bases left between them. The CDR3 is 15 residues long. Germline V lookup: CDR1 SGHAT, CDR2 FQDESV (reference sequence). The DNA of the CDR3 is TGTGCCAGCAGCTCACAGGGAGGGAACACCGGGGAGCTGTTTTTT. Its protein product is CASSSQGGNTGELFF.

This clonotype came up a few times. The J gene is TRBJ2-7, the V gene TRBV25-1, with TRBD2 matching over 11 bases. The CDR3 runs 15 residues. CDR1 MGHDK and CDR2 SYGVNS come from the germline V gene. The V segment lost 5 bases and the J segment 2 bases; nucleotides outside the gene matches: 5. The chain's CDR3 is CASSQTSGGPYEQYF. The CDR3 DNA is TGTGCCAGCAGTCAAACTAGCGGGGGACCCTACGAGCAGTACTTC.

This chain uses TRBV7-2 with TRBJ2-3; a possible D gene is TRBD2 (5 bases). This CDR3 spans 14 amino acids. V dropped 1 base and J dropped 1 base, with 6 bases sitting between them. Germline V gene lookup returns CDR1 SGHTA and CDR2 FQGNSA. The chain's CDR3 is CASSLGGRTDTQYF. DNA for the CDR3: TGTGCCAGCAGCTTAGGAGGGCGCACAGATACGCAGTATTTT. The variable domain in full, completed from reference TRBV7-2 and TRBJ2-3, reads GAGVSQSPSNKVTEKGKDVELRCDPISGHTALYWYRQSLGQGLEFLIYFQGNSAPDKSGLPSDRFSAERTGGSVSTLTIQRTQQEDSAVYLCASSLGGRTDTQYFGPGTRLTVL.

This chain joins TRBV6-5 and TRBJ2-1; no firm D call. The ends were cut back, 0 bases at V and 4 bases at J, with 10 bases in the middle. Germline CDR1 reads MNHEY; CDR2 reads SVGAGI. This CDR3 region has 15 residues. The CDR3 here is CASSYSAEMYNEQFF. The DNA of the CDR3 is TGTGCCAGCAGTTACTCTGCGGAGATGTACAATGAGCAGTTCTTC.

Ten or more counts support this clonotype. The chain employs TRBV11-2 and TRBJ1-1, with TRBD1 matching 7 bases. The CDR3 spans 16 residues. Germline V gene data show CDR1 as SGHAT and CDR2 as FQNNGV. The V gene end was trimmed by 8 bases and the J gene end by 0 bases; junction bases not matched to a gene: 12. CDR3 sequence (DNA): TGTGCCAGCGGACATACAGGGGTAGGGATGAACACTGAAGCTTTCTTT. Encoded protein: CASGHTGVGMNTEAFF. Using reference TRBV11-2 and TRBJ1-1 for the parts outside the CDR3, the full variable domain is EAGVAQSPRYKIIEKRQSVAFWCNPISGHATLYWYQQILGQGPKLLIQFQNNGVVDDSQLPKDRFSAERLKGVDSTLKIQPAKLEDSAVYLCASGHTGVGMNTEAFFGQGTRLTVV.

In this sample, this clonotype turned up many times. CDR3 sequence: CASTLGQASYEQYF. CDR3 DNA sequence: TGTGCCAGCACCCTGGGACAGGCCTCCTACGAGCAGTACTTC. This sequence joins TRBV7-2 and TRBJ2-7; 8 nucleotides agree with TRBD1. V shed 7 bases and J 0 bases; nucleotides not matched to a gene: 5. CDR3 length: 14 amino acids. CDR1 SGHTA and CDR2 FQGNSA come from the germline V gene.

This clonotype was seen just once. The V call is TRBV2, the J call TRBJ2-3; 9 bases are shared with TRBD2. The V gene end was trimmed by 7 bases and the J gene end by 7 bases; junction bases not matched to a gene: 12. The germline gives CDR1 SNHLY, CDR2 FYNNEI. This CDR3 contains 15 residues. CDR3 sequence: CASMVSGGRQHTQYF. The CDR3 nucleotides are TGTGCCAGCATGGTTAGCGGGGGACGTCAACATACGCAGTATTTT.

This clonotype appeared once. The chain is built from TRBV2 and TRBJ2-3; tentative D call: TRBD1 (6 bases). This CDR3 spans 15 amino acids. Germline V gives CDR1 SNHLY, CDR2 FYNNEI. Trimming removed 9 bases at V and 5 bases at J, with 21 bases between. The chain's CDR3 is CASTLRGVGQDTQYF. Here the CDR3 DNA reads TGTGCCAGTACCCTCAGGGGCGTTGGTCAAGATACGCAGTATTTT.

The chain employs TRBV10-3 and TRBJ1-6; D is unclear. Germline CDR1 is ENHRY and CDR2 is SYGVKD. The V end was cut by 2 bases, the J end by 8 bases, with 4 bases between. The CDR3 consists of 12 residues. DNA for the CDR3: TGTGCCATCAGTGAGCGGGATTCACCCCTCCACTTT. Amino acids: CAISERDSPLHF.

There are many counts of this clonotype. The chain carries TRBV2 and TRBJ1-1; TRBD1 aligns across 10 bases. The V segment lost 8 bases and the J segment 3 bases; nucleotides outside the gene matches: 12. CDR1 is SNHLY, CDR2 FYNNEI, per germline. The CDR3 totals 16 residues. CDR3 amino acids: CASSRGGQGWDTEAFF. In nucleotides, the CDR3 is TGTGCCAGCTCCCGGGGGGGACAGGGGTGGGACACTGAAGCTTTCTTT.

J is TRBJ2-5 and V is TRBV9; the match to TRBD2 covers 9 bases. CDR1 and CDR2 from the germline V gene are SGDLS and YYNGEE. The V gene end was trimmed by 6 bases and the J gene end by 5 bases; junction bases not matched to a gene: 11. The CDR3 spans 15 residues. The DNA for the CDR3 is TGTGCCAGCAATAGCGGGGGAAATTCGGGGGAGACCCAGTACTTC. This sequence encodes CASNSGGNSGETQYF. The full variable domain, with the rest looked up from reference TRBV9 and TRBJ2-5, is DSGVTQTPKHLITATGQRVTLRCSPRSGDLSVYWYQQSLDQGLQFLIQYYNGEERAKGNILERFSAQQFPDLHSELNLSSLELGDSALYFCASNSGGNSGETQYFGPGTRLLVL.

The rearrangement joins TRBV6-2 or TRBV6-3 to TRBJ2-1, with 8 bases that match TRBD2. The trim removed 6 bases at V and 7 bases at J, leaving 2 bases unmatched. Germline CDR1 reads MNHEY; CDR2 reads SVGEGT. The CDR3 length is 12 residues. Here the CDR3 DNA reads TGTGCCAGCAGCAGCGGGGGAAATGAGCAGTTCTTC. Its protein product is CASSSGGNEQFF.

This clonotype was observed a handful of times. The V gene is TRBV20-1, the J gene TRBJ2-7; a weak D match, TRBD1 (6 bases). The CDR3 has 14 amino acids. V was cut by 4 bases and J by 3 bases, with 16 bases left in between. CDR1 is DFQATT, CDR2 SNEGSKA, per germline (reference sequence). Here the CDR3 reads CSAKTDSVDYEQYF. In DNA form, the CDR3 reads TGCAGTGCTAAGACGGACAGTGTTGACTACGAGCAGTACTTC.

The chain carries TRBV7-3 and TRBJ2-5, with 8 bases identical to TRBD1. The J call may be mistaken, given a closer DNA end match to TRBJ2-1. The CDR3 loop spans 12 amino acids. CDR1 SGHTA and CDR2 FQGTGA come from the germline V gene. CDR3 region: CASSSQGGEQFF. For the CDR3, the DNA is TGTGCCAGCAGCTCACAGGGGGGTGAGCAGTTCTTC.

The chain employs TRBV30 and TRBJ1-1, with a tentative D call TRBD1 (5 bases). CDR1 and CDR2 (germline): GTSNPN, SVGIG (reference sequence). This CDR3 has 14 residues. Trimming took 1 base from V and 6 from J, leaving 15 bases between them. Here the CDR3 DNA reads TGTGCCTGGAGTGCACAGGCGGATAGGGCTGAAGCTTTCTTT. Protein: CAWSAQADRAEAFF.

This clonotype was counted a few times. The rearrangement joins TRBV3-1 to TRBJ1-1; D is unclear. The CDR3 length is 14 residues. Trimming removed 2 bases from V and 1 base from J, with 8 bases in between. The germline V gene encodes CDR1 LGHDT and CDR2 YNNKEL (reference sequence). The CDR3 DNA reads as TGTGCCAGCAGCCAACCGGGATCGAACACTGAAGCTTTCTTT. This codes for CASSQPGSNTEAFF.

The rearrangement links TRBV2 to TRBJ1-2; TRBD1 matches at 7 bases. V gave up 1 base and J gave up 3 bases; unmatched junction bases: 14. Per germline, CDR1 SNHLY and CDR2 FYNNEI. The CDR3 extends over 18 amino acids. The CDR3 loop reads CASSEDGRRGRNYYGYTF. CDR3 nucleotides: TGTGCCAGCAGTGAAGACGGCCGAAGGGGGCGCAATTACTATGGCTACACCTTC.

In this sample, this clonotype turned up many times. The chain combines TRBV19 with TRBJ2-7, with TRBD2 identical over 8 bases. This CDR3 is built from 15 residues. Looked up from germline, CDR1 is LNHDA and CDR2 is SQIVND (reference sequence). Losses at the gene ends were 7 bases for V and 2 bases for J; bases not matched to a gene: 10. The chain's CDR3 is CASTPAGGLAYEQYF. Here the CDR3 DNA reads TGTGCCAGTACTCCCGCGGGGGGACTAGCCTACGAGCAGTACTTC.

V gene TRBV20-1 combines with J gene TRBJ2-5; D perhaps matches TRBD1 (5 bases). This CDR3 is built from 14 residues. Looked up from germline, CDR1 is DFQATT and CDR2 is SNEGSKA (reference sequence). V was cut by 0 bases and J by 5 bases, with 13 bases left in between. CDR3 protein: CSARDLGLWETQYF. For the CDR3, the DNA is TGCAGTGCTAGAGATCTGGGGCTCTGGGAGACCCAGTACTTC.

This clonotype appeared many times. The V and J genes are TRBV2 and TRBJ1-2; possible D gene TRBD1, 5 bases. CDR1 and CDR2 (germline): SNHLY, FYNNEI. The CDR3 is 15 residues long. V was clipped by 8 bases and J by 8 bases, with 24 bases between them. CDR3 residues: CASPARGASAEGYTF. As DNA, the CDR3 is TGTGCCAGCCCAGCTCGGGGCGCTTCGGCGGAGGGCTACACCTTC.

V usage is TRBV10-3 and J usage is TRBJ1-1; D is perhaps TRBD1 (5 bases). Trimming shortened V by 3 bases and J by 7 bases, and 15 bases separated the two germline ends. The length of the CDR3 is 14 residues. CDR1 and CDR2 from the germline V gene are ENHRY and SYGVKD. The CDR3 is CAISDPDSALEAFF. CDR3 sequence (DNA): TGTGCCATCAGTGATCCCGACAGCGCTCTTGAAGCTTTCTTT.